The rows below give T cell receptor beta chains drawn from one sample of a study of blood T cell repertoires in COVID-19. Method: immunoSEQ multiplex PCR; TCRdb's copy keeps in-frame clones and lacks some. The top ten hold around 1.7% of the sample, which has about 110,000 clones, over 65% seen once. The sample consisted of peripheral blood. These receptors originate from a woman aged 40 to 50 with acute or convalescent COVID-19. CDR3s include the opening cysteine and the closing phenylalanine or tryptophan. The D gene is left open where the match is weak. Rows may omit the clone size; those that give it use once, few, many or a size class.

size,V,D,J,DNA,CDR3
NA,TRBV7-9,TRBD1,TRBJ1-4,TGTGCCAGCAGCTTAGCCGGAGGGGGCCGGGGAAAACTGTTTTTT,CASSLAGGGRGKLFF
NA,TRBV10-3,TRBD1,TRBJ2-2,TGTGCCATCAGACCGTCAGCCGGGACAGGAAATAGCCGAGACACCGGGGAGCTGTTTTTT,CAIRPSAGTGNSRDTGELFF
NA,TRBV19,TRBD1,TRBJ1-6,TGTGCCAGTAGTATGACAGGGGGCGCCGGTTCACCCCTCCACTTT,CASSMTGGAGSPLHF
NA,TRBV2,NA,TRBJ2-1,TGTGCCAGCAGTGATCTGGAAGGCGGTGAGCAGTTCTTC,CASSDLEGGEQFF
NA,TRBV28,NA,TRBJ2-2,TGTGCCAGCAGTCTCCATACGGACAGGAACACCGGGGAGCTGTTTTTT,CASSLHTDRNTGELFF
NA,TRBV2,NA,TRBJ1-2,TGTGCCAGCCAATATACTCAGGGCGGCTACACCTTC,CASQYTQGGYTF
few,TRBV28,TRBD1,TRBJ2-6,TGTGCCAGCAGTTTGGGGACAGGCCTCTCTGGGGCCAACGTCCTGACTTTC,CASSLGTGLSGANVLTF
NA,TRBV6-2/TRBV6-3,NA,TRBJ2-1,TGTGCCAGCAGTGACCGGGGCAATGAGCAGTTCTTC,CASSDRGNEQFF
NA,TRBV15,NA,TRBJ2-5,TGTGCCACCAGCAGAGATGTCGGGGGCCAAGAGACCCAGTACTTC,CATSRDVGGQETQYF
many,TRBV7-9,NA,TRBJ2-5,TGTGCCAGCAGCTTAGCGGGCCGGCAGTACCAAGAGACCCAGTACTTC,CASSLAGRQYQETQYF
once,TRBV7-9,TRBD1,TRBJ2-7,TGTGCCAGCAGGCTCGGGACAGGGGCCCACGAGCAGTACTTC,CASRLGTGAHEQYF
NA,TRBV20-1,NA,TRBJ2-3,TGCAGTGCTAGACGCGACTATACGCAGTATTTT,CSARRDYTQYF
NA,TRBV4-1,TRBD1,TRBJ2-7,TGCGCCAGCAGCTCCCCGGGACAGGGTTCGGAGGAGCAGTACTTC,CASSSPGQGSEEQYF
once,TRBV4-3,TRBD2,TRBJ2-1,TGCGCCAGCAGGCCTACTAGCGGGGGTTACAATGAGCAGTTCTTC,CASRPTSGGYNEQFF
NA,TRBV3-1/TRBV3-2,TRBD1,TRBJ1-6,TGTGCCAGCAGCCCGTCGACAGGGCCCCTCCACTTT,CASSPSTGPLHF
NA,TRBV28,TRBD2,TRBJ2-3,TGTGCCAGCAGCCACACGGGACTAGCGAGCGATACGCAGTATTTT,CASSHTGLASDTQYF
few,TRBV6-5,NA,TRBJ2-2,TGTGCCAGCAGTTATTCGGGGGGGGAGCTGTTTTTT,CASSYSGGELFF
few,TRBV12-5,NA,TRBJ1-5,TGTGCTAGTGGACAGGATTTTAGCAATCAGCCCCAGCATTTT,CASGQDFSNQPQHF
NA,TRBV2,NA,TRBJ1-5,TGTGCCAGCAGTGAAACCCGGGGTGGCCAGCCCCAGCATTTT,CASSETRGGQPQHF
few,TRBV9,TRBD1,TRBJ2-6,TGTGCCAGCAGCGTAGCCCTCGGGACAGGGGCCGGGGCCAACGTCCTGACTTTC,CASSVALGTGAGANVLTF
NA,TRBV28,TRBD1,TRBJ1-6,TGTGCCAGCAGTCATCTCGCCGGACAGGCGAATTCACCCCTCCACTTT,CASSHLAGQANSPLHF
few,TRBV3-1/TRBV3-2,NA,TRBJ1-6,TGTGCCAGCAGCCAGGGGGGGGGATTTAATTCACCCCTCCACTTT,CASSQGGGFNSPLHF
NA,TRBV6-5,NA,TRBJ1-1,TGTGCCAGCACCAATCAGAACACTGAAGCTTTCTTT,CASTNQNTEAFF
NA,TRBV3-1/TRBV3-2,TRBD1,TRBJ2-1,TGTGCCAGCAGCCCTGGGACAGGGGCCTACAATGAGCAGTTCTTC,CASSPGTGAYNEQFF
NA,TRBV4-1,TRBD1,TRBJ2-7,TGCGCCAGCAGCCACCGGACAGGGGCGTACGAGCAGTACTTC,CASSHRTGAYEQYF
few,TRBV11-2,TRBD2,TRBJ2-2,TGTGCCAGCAGCTTAGAACCCGGGGGGAGGAAGCTGTTTTTT,CASSLEPGGRKLFF
NA,TRBV6-6,TRBD1,TRBJ2-3,TGTGCCAGCAGTTACGAGGGGGCACGCACAGATACGCAGTATTTT,CASSYEGARTDTQYF
once,TRBV28,NA,TRBJ2-1,TGTGCCAGCACCTTGTCGAAAGGACTAACTTACAATGAGCAGTTCTTC,CASTLSKGLTYNEQFF
NA,TRBV2,TRBD1,TRBJ1-2,TGTGCCAGCAGTGGAACAGGGGGCGGCAGCTATGGCTACACCTTC,CASSGTGGGSYGYTF
NA,TRBV28,NA,TRBJ1-3,TGTGCCAGCAGTTTATCTGACAGGGGAAACACCATATATTTT,CASSLSDRGNTIYF
NA,TRBV3-1/TRBV3-2,NA,TRBJ2-3,TGTGCCAGCAGCCAAAACATAGCGGATACGCAGTATTTT,CASSQNIADTQYF
NA,TRBV7-9,TRBD1,TRBJ2-7,TGTGCCAGCAGCCAGGGGGACCACGAGCAGTACTTC,CASSQGDHEQYF
NA,TRBV5-1,NA,TRBJ1-5,TGCGCCAGCAGCTTGGAAGGGGGACAAAATCAGCCCCAGCATTTT,CASSLEGGQNQPQHF
NA,TRBV5-1,NA,TRBJ1-2,TGCGCCAGCAAAAGGGTTGGAGGAACGAACTATGGCTACACCTTC,CASKRVGGTNYGYTF
once,TRBV24-1,TRBD1,TRBJ1-1,TGTGCCACCAGTGATTCAAACCAGGGGGAATCGAGTGAAGCTTTCTTT,CATSDSNQGESSEAFF
NA,TRBV18,NA,TRBJ1-5,TGTGCCAGCTCACCATTCGGAGATAGCAATCAGCCCCAGCATTTT,CASSPFGDSNQPQHF
NA,TRBV3-1/TRBV3-2,TRBD2,TRBJ2-1,TGTGCCAGCAGCCATAGCGGGGGGGCCAGTTACAATGAGCAGTTCTTC,CASSHSGGASYNEQFF
NA,TRBV28,TRBD1,TRBJ1-6,TGTGCCAGCAGTTCCAGGGGGTCCCTCCACTTT,CASSSRGSLHF
NA,TRBV4-1,TRBD2,TRBJ2-7,TGCGCCAGCGGCATGCGACAGTCCCTAAACGGGGGGGTTACTACTAGCGAGCAGTACTTC,CASGMRQSLNGGVTTSEQYF
NA,TRBV6-4,TRBD2,TRBJ2-2,TGTGCCAGCAGTGCGAGTAGCGGGGGGGCGAACACCGGGGAGCTGTTTTTT,CASSASSGGANTGELFF
NA,TRBV6-6,TRBD1,TRBJ1-4,TGTGCCAGCACCGAAACGACAGGGGTTATTGAAAAACTGTTTTTT,CASTETTGVIEKLFF
NA,TRBV18,TRBD1,TRBJ1-2,TGTGCCAGCTCACGAGGACAGGGGAGGAGAACTGCCTATGGCTACACCTTC,CASSRGQGRRTAYGYTF
NA,TRBV30,TRBD1,TRBJ2-1,TGTGCCTGGAACCGGGACAGGGGGCTTGAGCAGTTCTTC,CAWNRDRGLEQFF
NA,TRBV29-1,TRBD1,TRBJ2-1,TGCAGCGTTGAAAGACAGGGGATCAATGAGCAGTTCTTC,CSVERQGINEQFF
NA,TRBV4-3,NA,TRBJ1-2,TGCGCCAGCAGCCAAGTCGGCAGGGGAGATAACTATGGCTACACCTTC,CASSQVGRGDNYGYTF
NA,TRBV30,NA,TRBJ1-1,TGTGCCTGCTCCTCCCTGCGCACTGAAGCTTTCTTT,CACSSLRTEAFF
NA,TRBV9,TRBD1,TRBJ2-7,TGTGCCAGCAGCGGTCAGGGGGACTCCTACGAGCAGTACTTC,CASSGQGDSYEQYF
NA,TRBV7-9,NA,TRBJ1-4,TGTGCCAGCAGCTTTGGAGTTGACAGGTCTAATGAAAAACTGTTTTTT,CASSFGVDRSNEKLFF
many,TRBV29-1,NA,TRBJ1-2,TGCAGCGTTGCCGGACCAAGGGGTAACTATGGCTACACCTTC,CSVAGPRGNYGYTF
NA,TRBV5-5,TRBD1,TRBJ2-7,TGTGCCAGCAGCACCGGGACAGCGTTCTACGAGCAGTACTTC,CASSTGTAFYEQYF
NA,TRBV7-2,NA,TRBJ2-7,TGTGCCAGCACCCTTATCCGGGGTTCCTACGAGCAGTACTTC,CASTLIRGSYEQYF
NA,TRBV19,TRBD2,TRBJ2-3,TGTGCCAGTCGAGCGGCTGAGGCTAGCGGAAGCACAGATACGCAGTATTTT,CASRAAEASGSTDTQYF
NA,TRBV7-3,TRBD1,TRBJ2-3,TGTGCCAGCAGCTTAGGGACAGGCAGCACAGATACGCAGTATTTT,CASSLGTGSTDTQYF
NA,TRBV7-2,TRBD1,TRBJ2-7,TGTGCCAGCAGCTTAGCGGACAGGAGTACCTACGAGCAGTACTTC,CASSLADRSTYEQYF